This TCR beta chain was sequenced in a study of T cell clonality in common variable immunodeficiency. Profiling relied on immunoSEQ multiplex PCR, and the TCRdb table lists in-frame clones only, not all of them. The repertoire shows 25,000 to 30,000 clones, none seen only once; the top ten take about 3%. V dropped 5 bases and J dropped 2 bases, with 10 bases sitting between them. The germline CDR1 and CDR2 sequences are LNHDA and SQIVND (reference sequence). The CDR3 sequence is 13 residues long. In the case of this clone: Its antigen is currently unknown. The read ends 3 residues shy of where the CDR3 ends; the end is completed using the germline J gene.

The study's findings and limits: Reportedly, TCR beta sequences from common variable immunodeficiency showed fewer deletions and N-nucleotide insertions.

Blood came from CVID subjects not ill and not taking immunomodulatory or immunosuppressive medication. Each donor provided roughly 5 to 8 ml of heparinized whole blood. The specimen sequenced was peripheral blood mononuclear cells. This sequence was found in a human donor with common variable immunodeficiency. The chain links TRBV19 to TRBJ2-7; D may be TRBD2 (5 bases). CDR3 DNA, as far as it was read: TGTGCCAGTAGTGTGCGGGCGGCCTACGAG. This encodes CASSVRAAYE. The full CDR3 protein reads CASSVRAAYEQYF.